Below, 16 T cell receptor beta chains from the same sample are listed, as sequenced in a study of blood T cell repertoires in COVID-19. Repertoires were generated with immunoSEQ multiplex PCR, while TCRdb's copy carries only in-frame clones and drops some. The sample lists roughly 100,000 clones, over 75% occurring once. The specimen sequenced was peripheral blood. These receptors originate from a human donor in a cohort sampled during active COVID-19.

This clone has more than one count but fewer than ten. The chain couples TRBV4-2 to TRBJ2-6; 7 nucleotides line up with TRBD2. V lost 1 base, J lost 0 bases, and 3 bases stayed unmatched. The CDR3 spans 17 residues. Germline V lookup: CDR1 LGHNA, CDR2 YNFKEQ. CDR3 coding DNA: TGTGCCAGCAGCCAAGGGACTAGTAGCTCTGGGGCCAACGTCCTGACTTTC. Its translation: CASSQGTSSSGANVLTF.

The chain is built from TRBV19 and TRBJ1-2; 9 bases fit TRBD1. CDR1 is LNHDA and CDR2 is SQIVND in the germline V gene (reference sequence). The CDR3 runs 13 residues. The V segment lost 5 bases and the J segment 8 bases; nucleotides outside the gene matches: 6. The CDR3 DNA reads TGTGCCAGTAGTGGAGGGACAGGGAACGGCTACACCTTC. Its protein product is CASSGGTGNGYTF.

The V gene is TRBV9, the J gene TRBJ2-1, with 7 bases lining up with TRBD2. Germline V gene data show CDR1 as SGDLS and CDR2 as YYNGEE. The CDR3 is made up of 16 amino acids. V shed 4 bases and J 2 bases; nucleotides not matched to a gene: 9. CDR3 bases: TGTGCCAGCAGCCCCGTAATTGCGGGGGCCTACAATGAGCAGTTCTTC. As protein: CASSPVIAGAYNEQFF.

The J gene is TRBJ1-1, the V gene TRBV3-1 (or the pseudogene TRBV3-2); a weak D match, TRBD1 (6 bases). Trimming removed 0 bases from V and 3 bases from J, with 20 bases in between. The germline V gene encodes CDR1 LGHDT and CDR2 YNNKEL (reference sequence). The CDR3 has 18 amino acids. The CDR3 nucleotides are TGTGCCAGCAGCCAAGAGACAGGTGGTAATCGATATGACACTGAAGCTTTCTTT. This codes for CASSQETGGNRYDTEAFF.

Note on this clone: The same CDR3 arises from other DNA sequences in this sample as well. This rearrangement joins TRBV6-5 to TRBJ2-1, with D perhaps matching TRBD1 (5 bases). From germline, CDR1 is MNHEY and CDR2 SVGAGI. The CDR3 has 13 amino acids. V shed 8 bases and J shed 10 bases, with 18 bases lying between them. DNA of the CDR3: TGTGCCAGCCAAAGGGGTATGAGAGGCGAGCAGTTCTTC. Translated, it gives CASQRGMRGEQFF.

The chain is built from TRBV11-2 and TRBJ2-3; D possibly corresponds to TRBD1 (6 bases). Trimming removed 5 bases at V and 2 bases at J, with 14 bases between. CDR1 is SGHAT, CDR2 FQNNGV, per germline. The length of the CDR3 is 15 residues. The CDR3 bases are TGTGCCAGCAGCGCTTGGGGGCGATCCACAGATACGCAGTATTTT. This encodes CASSAWGRSTDTQYF.

The CDR3 sequence: CASRDRTGTGFSPLHF. The DNA of the CDR3 is TGTGCCAGTAGAGACAGAACCGGGACAGGGTTTTCACCCCTCCACTTT. The chain employs TRBV19 and TRBJ1-6; the match to TRBD1 covers 9 bases. This CDR3 region has 16 residues. V lost 6 bases, J lost 9 bases, and 12 bases stayed unmatched. Germline V lookup: CDR1 LNHDA, CDR2 SQIVND (reference sequence). The variable domain in full, with the rest retrieved from reference TRBV19 and TRBJ1-6, is DGGITQSPKYLFRKEGQNVTLSCEQNLNHDAMYWYRQDPGQGLRLIYYSQIVNDFQKGDIAEGYSVSREKKESFPLTVTSAQKNPTAFYLCASRDRTGTGFSPLHFGNGTRLTVT.

CDR3 sequence reads: CASRLRESGELFF. In DNA form, the CDR3 reads TGTGCCAGCAGACTGAGGGAGTCCGGGGAGCTGTTTTTT. The gene calls are TRBV12-3 or TRBV12-4 and TRBJ2-2; a weak D match, TRBD2 (5 bases). Trimming took 6 bases from V and 6 from J, leaving 11 bases between them. CDR3 length equals 13 residues.

The chain uses TRBV19 and TRBJ1-6; 8 positions agree with TRBD1. V lost 9 bases and J lost 7; bases outside the gene matches: 5. CDR3 length: 13 residues. CDR1 LNHDA and CDR2 SQIVND come from the germline V gene (reference sequence). The CDR3 loop reads CASGQGGNSPLHF. CDR3 DNA: TGTGCCAGCGGACAGGGAGGGAATTCACCCCTCCACTTT. The whole variable domain, remainder taken from reference TRBV19 and TRBJ1-6, is DGGITQSPKYLFRKEGQNVTLSCEQNLNHDAMYWYRQDPGQGLRLIYYSQIVNDFQKGDIAEGYSVSREKKESFPLTVTSAQKNPTAFYLCASGQGGNSPLHFGNGTRLTVT.

The V gene is TRBV14, the J gene TRBJ1-2; 11 nucleotides agree with TRBD1. The V gene end was trimmed by 3 bases and the J gene end by 6 bases; junction bases not matched to a gene: 9. The CDR3 is made up of 16 amino acids. Per the germline V gene, CDR1 is SGHDN and CDR2 is FVKESK. The CDR3 bases are TGTGCCAGCAGCCAGTTGACCGGGACAGGGGGAGATGGCTACACCTTC. Residues: CASSQLTGTGGDGYTF.

The gene calls are TRBV7-2 and TRBJ2-2; 7 bases are a match to TRBD2. This CDR3 is 14 amino acids long. V shed 5 bases and J 6 bases; nucleotides not matched to a gene: 6. Germline V gene lookup returns CDR1 SGHTA and CDR2 FQGNSA. The CDR3 here is CASSPERGSGELFF. The CDR3 nucleotides read TGTGCCAGCAGCCCAGAGCGGGGTTCCGGGGAGCTGTTTTTT.

The rearrangement links TRBV13 to TRBJ2-7; the D gene is possibly TRBD2 (6 bases). The CDR3 is made up of 14 amino acids. CDR1 is PRHDT and CDR2 is FYEKMQ in the germline V gene (reference sequence). V was shortened by 0 bases and J by 7 bases, with 13 bases between the two germline ends. CDR3 in amino acids: CASSLGGTQREQYF. In DNA form, the CDR3 reads TGTGCCAGCAGCTTAGGGGGGACTCAAAGGGAGCAGTACTTC.

About this clone: The same CDR3 is also encoded by other DNA sequences in this sample. V is TRBV15 and J is TRBJ1-5; 7 bases agree with TRBD1. CDR1 LNHNV and CDR2 YYDKDF come from the germline V gene (reference sequence). This CDR3 region has 15 residues. The V gene end was trimmed by 0 bases and the J gene end by 1 base; junction bases not matched to a gene: 0. The CDR3 coding sequence is TGTGCCACCAGCAGAGACAGGGGGAGCAATCAGCCCCAGCATTTT. It is translated as CATSRDRGSNQPQHF. Based on the CDR3 plus reference TRBV15 and TRBJ1-5, the full variable domain is DAMVIQNPRYQVTQFGKPVTLSCSQTLNHNVMYWYQQKSSQAPKLLFHYYDKDFNNEADTPDNFQSRRPNTSFCFLDIRSPGLGDTAMYLCATSRDRGSNQPQHFGDGTRLSIL.

The chain carries TRBV3-1 (or the pseudogene TRBV3-2) and TRBJ1-1; 8 positions agree with TRBD1. CDR1 is LGHDT and CDR2 is YNNKEL in the germline V gene (reference sequence). The J segment lost 5 bases and the V segment lost 3 bases, leaving 14 bases of the junction unmatched. This CDR3 comprises 17 residues. CDR3 in amino acids: CASSHHGSIRGQTEAFF. In nucleotides, the CDR3 is TGTGCCAGCAGCCACCACGGGTCAATCAGGGGGCAGACTGAAGCTTTCTTT.

The rearrangement links TRBV7-2 to TRBJ2-5; 8 bases match TRBD1. The germline CDR1 and CDR2 sequences are SGHTA and FQGNSA. J lost 5 bases, V lost 1 base, and 0 bases had no gene match. CDR3 length: 13 amino acids. The CDR3 loop is CASSLGTGETQYF. CDR3 bases: TGTGCCAGCAGCTTAGGGACAGGGGAGACCCAGTACTTC.

V and J are TRBV6-5 and TRBJ2-4, with TRBD1 as a possible D gene (6 bases). The V and J ends lost 6 bases and 3 bases respectively, with 15 bases between them. From germline, CDR1 is MNHEY and CDR2 SVGAGI. The CDR3 contains 15 residues. CDR3 region: CASSRGHFDKNIQYF. For the CDR3, the DNA is TGTGCCAGCAGCCGGGGACATTTTGACAAAAACATTCAGTACTTC.